One and the same sample provided the 12 T cell receptor beta chains below, sequenced in a study of shared T cell receptors in the human thymus. Clones were read by immunoSEQ multiplex PCR, and TCRdb kept only the in-frame ones, dropping some. The repertoire holds under 450,000 clones, with roughly 94% as singletons. Input material: thymocytes. All receptors come from a human donor.

The gene calls are TRBV11-3 and TRBJ2-3; D unresolved. The CDR3 covers 13 residues. Trimming stripped 0 bases from V and 0 bases from J, with 1 base between. CDR1 SGHNT and CDR2 YENEEA come from the germline V gene. Here the CDR3 reads CASSLESTDTQYF. DNA for the CDR3: TGTGCCAGCAGCTTAGAAAGCACAGATACGCAGTATTTT. The full variable domain, its missing parts supplied by reference TRBV11-3 and TRBJ2-3, is EAGVVQSPRYKIIEKKQPVAFWCNPISGHNTLYWYLQNLGQGPELLIRYENEEAVDDSQLPKDRFSAERLKGVDSTLKIQPAELGDSAVYLCASSLESTDTQYFGPGTRLTVL.

The chain recombines TRBV2 with TRBJ2-3, with D unresolved. The CDR3 runs 15 residues. The germline V and J ends were trimmed by 4 bases and 0 bases, with 11 bases remaining between them. CDR1 SNHLY and CDR2 FYNNEI come from the germline V gene. The CDR3 region has the DNA TGTGCCAGCAGTGTCATCCAGCTAAGCACAGATACGCAGTATTTT. It is translated as CASSVIQLSTDTQYF. The variable domain in full, with the rest retrieved from reference TRBV2 and TRBJ2-3, is EPEVTQTPSHQVTQMGQEVILRCVPISNHLYFYWYRQILGQKVEFLVSFYNNEISEKSEIFDDQFSVERPDGSNFTLKIRSTKLEDSAMYFCASSVIQLSTDTQYFGPGTRLTVL.

This clone has only one observation. The genes are TRBV28 and TRBJ1-2; 7 nucleotides line up with TRBD1. V shed 6 bases and J 4 bases; nucleotides not matched to a gene: 17. Germline V gene sequence: CDR1 MDHEN, CDR2 SYDVKM. CDR3 length equals 17 residues. The CDR3 here is CASSHLGLGTDFYGYTF. In DNA, the CDR3 is TGTGCCAGCAGCCACCTAGGTTTAGGGACAGACTTCTATGGCTACACCTTC.

This clone was seen just once. J is TRBJ2-5 and V is TRBV14; D unresolved. Germline lookup yields CDR1 SGHDN and CDR2 FVKESK. The CDR3 sequence is 17 residues long. V dropped 1 base and J dropped 0 bases, with 15 bases sitting between them. As DNA, the CDR3 is TGTGCCAGCAGCCAAGGGCAGGCGGCCAGGTACCAAGAGACCCAGTACTTC. Encoded protein: CASSQGQAARYQETQYF.

V is TRBV10-1 and J is TRBJ1-2; 11 bases match TRBD1. Germline lookup yields CDR1 WNHNN and CDR2 SYGVQD (reference sequence). Losses at the gene ends were 3 bases for V and 6 bases for J; bases not matched to a gene: 24. The CDR3 loop spans 21 amino acids. The CDR3 DNA sequence: TGCGCCAGCAGTGACCTCGAGCAGGGACAGGGGGAGTTTGGAGATGCCCATGGCTACACCTTC. The encoded protein is CASSDLEQGQGEFGDAHGYTF.

This clone was counted only a few times. The chain employs TRBV7-8 and TRBJ2-3; TRBD2 might be the D (6 bases). This CDR3 is built from 16 residues. Trimming stripped 5 bases from V and 2 bases from J, with 17 bases between. The germline gives CDR1 SGHVS, CDR2 FQNEAQ. Here the CDR3 DNA reads TGTGCCAGCAGCCTTAACTGCCGGGGACTCACAGATACGCAGTATTTT. This sequence encodes CASSLNCRGLTDTQYF.

The chain employs TRBV10-1 and TRBJ2-5, with 8 bases matching TRBD1. Losses at the gene ends were 5 bases for V and 7 bases for J; bases not matched to a gene: 9. CDR1 is WNHNN, CDR2 SYGVQD, per germline (reference sequence). The CDR3 spans 14 residues. In DNA, the CDR3 is TGCGCCAGCAGTTGGACAGGGTCCGAAGTGACCCAGTACTTC. The encoded protein is CASSWTGSEVTQYF.

The genes are TRBV7-3 and TRBJ1-2; weak D call: TRBD1 (5 bases). CDR1 and CDR2 from the germline V gene are SGHTA and FQGTGA. The CDR3 loop spans 13 amino acids. Trimming removed 5 bases at V and 8 bases at J, with 15 bases between. The CDR3 protein is CASSRGGGGGYTF. CDR3 bases: TGTGCCAGCAGCCGCGGGGGAGGTGGCGGCTACACCTTC.

This clone was detected once. The chain couples TRBV28 to TRBJ2-3; the match to TRBD1 covers 9 bases. The germline V gene encodes CDR1 MDHEN and CDR2 SYDVKM. Losses at the gene ends were 5 bases for V and 1 base for J; bases not matched to a gene: 4. The CDR3 sequence is 15 residues long. The DNA for the CDR3 is TGTGCCAGCAGTCCCGGGACAGGGCGCACAGATACGCAGTATTTT. Translated: CASSPGTGRTDTQYF.

The rearrangement links TRBV27 to TRBJ2-1; 12 nucleotides align to TRBD2. Unmatched junction bases numbered 12, after V lost 5 bases and J lost 4 bases. This CDR3 comprises 18 residues. Germline CDR1 and CDR2: MNHEY and SMNVEV (reference sequence). CDR3 nucleotides: TGTGCCAGCAGTGGGACTAGCGGGCGCGAATATACATACAATGAGCAGTTCTTC. Its translation: CASSGTSGREYTYNEQFF.

The rearrangement joins TRBV9 to TRBJ2-2; D might be TRBD1 (5 bases). Germline-derived CDR1 and CDR2 are SGDLS and YYNGEE. V was pared by 1 base and J by 5 bases, with 15 bases between. The CDR3 is made up of 16 amino acids. The CDR3 sequence: CASSVYSLGATGELFF. The CDR3 nucleotides read TGTGCCAGCAGCGTATACTCCCTTGGGGCAACCGGGGAGCTGTTTTTT.

The J gene is TRBJ1-1, the V gene TRBV5-4; D ambiguous. Trimming removed 0 bases from V and 3 bases from J, with 9 bases in between. CDR1 and CDR2 (germline): SGHNT, YYREEE (reference sequence). This CDR3 is 14 amino acids long. In DNA form, the CDR3 reads TGTGCCAGCAGCTTGGTTGGGTGGGACACTGAAGCTTTCTTT. The encoded protein is CASSLVGWDTEAFF.